Shown below are 5 T cell receptor beta chains from a single sample sequenced in a study of blood T cell repertoires in COVID-19. Assay: immunoSEQ multiplex PCR; the TCRdb copy retains only in-frame clones and omits some. Here the sample spans around 300,000 clones, around 85% being singletons. The sample consisted of peripheral blood. These receptors were taken from a woman in her seventies with acute or convalescent COVID-19.

This clone was detected only once. The chain carries TRBV5-1 and TRBJ2-2; 10 nucleotides match TRBD1. In germline, CDR1 is SGHRS, CDR2 YFSETQ. V shed 5 bases, J shed 0 bases, and the junction held 4 bases outside the gene matches. There are 16 residues in the CDR3. The CDR3 spells CASSGDRGSNTGELFF. CDR3 in DNA: TGCGCCAGCAGTGGGGACAGGGGCTCGAACACCGGGGAGCTGTTTTTT.

The J gene is TRBJ2-7, the V gene TRBV28; D might be TRBD2 (6 bases). Germline V gives CDR1 MDHEN, CDR2 SYDVKM. The V end was cut by 6 bases, the J end by 3 bases, with 9 bases between. The CDR3 extends over 12 amino acids. CDR3 DNA sequence: TGTGCCAGCAGCCTTAGCGGCTACGAGCAGTACTTC. Protein product: CASSLSGYEQYF.

The rearrangement uses TRBV2 and TRBJ1-2, with D possibly being TRBD1 (6 bases). Trimming took 5 bases from V and 0 from J, leaving 16 bases between them. CDR1 is SNHLY and CDR2 is FYNNEI in the germline V gene. CDR3 length: 16 residues. DNA of the CDR3: TGTGCCAGCAGTTCACAGGGAGTTGATTCTAACTATGGCTACACCTTC. It codes for CASSSQGVDSNYGYTF.

V is TRBV5-6 and J is TRBJ2-5; 8 bases match TRBD2. The CDR3 consists of 16 residues. V lost 1 base to trimming and J lost 5 bases; unmatched junction nucleotides: 10. The germline V gene encodes CDR1 SGHDT and CDR2 YYEEEE. The DNA for the CDR3 is TGTGCCAGCAGCTTGATCGGCGGGGGGCAAGGGGAGACCCAGTACTTC. This translates into CASSLIGGGQGETQYF.

This clone appeared once. The chain joins TRBV7-2 to TRBJ1-1; D remains ambiguous. The CDR3 sequence is 12 residues long. The V end was cut by 2 bases, the J end by 6 bases, with 7 bases between. Germline CDR1 and CDR2: SGHTA and FQGNSA. CDR3 loop: CASSLFGSEAFF. The CDR3 DNA sequence: TGTGCCAGCAGCTTATTCGGGTCTGAAGCTTTCTTT.